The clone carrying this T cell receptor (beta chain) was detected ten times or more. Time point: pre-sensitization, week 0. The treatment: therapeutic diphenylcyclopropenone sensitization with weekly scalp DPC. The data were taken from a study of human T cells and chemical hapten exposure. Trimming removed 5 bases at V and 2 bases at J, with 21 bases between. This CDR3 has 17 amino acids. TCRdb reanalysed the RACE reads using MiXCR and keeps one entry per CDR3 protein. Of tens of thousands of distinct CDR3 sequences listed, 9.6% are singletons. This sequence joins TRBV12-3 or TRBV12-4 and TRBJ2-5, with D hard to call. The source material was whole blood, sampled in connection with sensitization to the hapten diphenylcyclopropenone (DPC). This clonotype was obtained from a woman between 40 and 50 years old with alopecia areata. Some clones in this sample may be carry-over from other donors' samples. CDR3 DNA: TGTGCCAGCAGTCGCCGGGCCGCCGCAGACTTACAAGAGACCCAGTACTTC. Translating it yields CASSRRAAADLQETQYF.